This T cell receptor beta chain was sequenced in a study of CD8 T cells in ankylosing spondylitis. Trimming shortened V by 2 bases and J by 5 bases, and 18 bases separated the two germline ends. The CDR3 has 17 amino acids. In regard to this clonotype: The antigen is not known.

Scientists made TCR beta libraries using quantitative 5'-RACE with molecular barcodes. TCRdb re-called the 5' RACE reads with MiXCR, one entry per CDR3 protein. The table lists under 150,000 distinct CDR3 sequences, 9.5% to 12% of them singletons. Study-wide results and limits: A TCR beta motif made of under 10 highly homologous variants seemed typical of ankylosing spondylitis blood.

This TCR was sampled from a female donor with ankylosing spondylitis or in good health (not recorded which). The material sequenced was blood, either unsorted or a sorted T cell fraction (not recorded which). The chain couples TRBV12-3 or TRBV12-4 to TRBJ2-2; D is tentatively TRBD1 or TRBD2 (5 bases each). For the CDR3, the DNA is TGTGCCAGCAGTTTAAGGGACGGGTCCCACAAAACCGGGGAGCTGTTTTTT. Its translation: CASSLRDGSHKTGELFF.